The 21 T cell receptor beta chains below come from one sample, sequenced in a study of T-cell memory formation after mild COVID-19. TCRdb passed the 5' RACE reads through MiXCR, listing each CDR3 protein once. This table has 400,000 or so distinct CDR3 sequences, around a fifth appearing once. The sequencing sample was made of PBMCs or a T cell subset sorted from them (not recorded which). The origin of the receptors is an adult woman who had mild COVID-19 (a few samples of this study predate the infection). Cell type and time point are not known.

V and J are TRBV20-1 and TRBJ1-1; tentatively, D is TRBD1 (5 bases). The CDR3 contains 16 residues. Germline lookup yields CDR1 DFQATT and CDR2 SNEGSKA (reference sequence). With 5 bases removed from V and 4 bases from J, the gap between germline ends came to 23 bases. In DNA, the CDR3 is TGCAGTGCTTCGACCGGGACTCCGGTCAGGGTCACTGAAGCTTTCTTT. It is translated as CSASTGTPVRVTEAFF.

This clonotype was recorded once. This chain links TRBV24-1 with TRBJ2-1, with D unresolved. Trimming removed 6 bases at V and 5 bases at J, with 7 bases between. Looked up from germline, CDR1 is KGHDR and CDR2 is SFDVKD. This CDR3 region has 12 residues. The CDR3 DNA is TGTGCCACCAGTCATCGGGACAATGAGCAGTTCTTC. Its translation is CATSHRDNEQFF.

As DNA, the CDR3 is TGCAGTACAACCCCGGTGGGGGAGTCTGAAGCTTTCTTT. Its translation: CSTTPVGESEAFF. This sequence joins TRBV20-1 and TRBJ1-1; a possible D gene is TRBD1 (5 bases). This CDR3 spans 13 amino acids. Between the trimmed V and J ends, which lost 8 bases and 6 bases, there was a span of 19 bases. Germline V gene sequence: CDR1 DFQATT, CDR2 SNEGSKA (reference sequence).

This clonotype was counted only a few times. This chain links TRBV18 with TRBJ2-1, with D hard to call. Trimming pared 0 bases from V and 0 bases from J, leaving 6 bases between. Germline values: CDR1 KGHSH, CDR2 LQKENI. The CDR3 is 15 amino acids. Here the CDR3 DNA reads TGTGCCAGCTCACCACCCCGAGGCTCCTACAATGAGCAGTTCTTC. As protein: CASSPPRGSYNEQFF.

The V and J genes are TRBV7-9 and TRBJ2-1; TRBD2 is a possible D gene (6 bases). Trimming left V 10 bases short and J 8 bases short, with 21 bases between. CDR3 length: 14 amino acids. Germline loops: CDR1 SEHNR, CDR2 FQNEAQ (reference sequence). The CDR3 region has the DNA TGTGCCACCCGGGAGATGGCCACCGGCTATGAGCAGTTCTTC. This sequence encodes CATREMATGYEQFF.

This clonotype was picked up a small number of times. The chain couples TRBV19 to TRBJ1-1; D is undetermined. Germline values: CDR1 LNHDA, CDR2 SQIVND (reference sequence). The CDR3 totals 17 residues. V shed 8 bases and J shed 1 base, with 23 bases lying between them. The DNA of the CDR3 is TGTGCCAGTGCCCCCTTCTTTAGGCGGACCAGGAACACTGAAGCTTTCTTT. Translation: CASAPFFRRTRNTEAFF.

This clonotype has more than one count but fewer than ten. This chain connects TRBV10-3 to TRBJ2-7; D might be TRBD1 (6 bases). CDR3 length: 14 amino acids. Trimming stripped 7 bases from V and 6 bases from J, with 19 bases between. The germline gives CDR1 ENHRY, CDR2 SYGVKD. CDR3 region: CAIKGTARGIEQYF. Written as DNA, the CDR3 is TGTGCCATCAAGGGAACAGCGAGGGGGATCGAGCAGTACTTC.

The gene calls are TRBV12-3 or TRBV12-4 and TRBJ2-1; 12 positions match TRBD2. CDR3 size: 15 residues. Trimming took 6 bases from V and 5 from J; bases not matched to a gene: 5. CDR3 in amino acids: CASRPTSGGHNEQFF. The CDR3 bases are TGTGCCAGCAGACCGACTAGCGGGGGACACAATGAGCAGTTCTTC.

The chain has TRBV11-2 and TRBJ2-7; TRBD1 agrees at 8 bases. This CDR3 is built from 15 residues. Germline V gene sequence: CDR1 SGHAT, CDR2 FQNNGV. J gave up 5 bases and V 7 bases, and 13 bases lay outside the gene matches. CDR3 DNA: TGTGCCAGCACCCTCGCCGGGACAGGCAGGGACGAGCAGTACTTC. Protein product: CASTLAGTGRDEQYF.

CDR3 sequence: CASSSRTYSGNTIYF. DNA of the CDR3: TGTGCCAGCAGCTCCCGGACGTACTCTGGAAACACCATATATTTT. The chain is built from TRBV13 and TRBJ1-3; D is ambiguous. The CDR3 is 15 amino acids. V shed 4 bases and J shed 0 bases, with 10 bases lying between them. CDR1 and CDR2 from the germline V gene are PRHDT and FYEKMQ (reference sequence).

CDR3 bases: TGTGCCAGCAGTTTAGCGAGGGGGAGAGGAAACACCATATATTTT. Residues: CASSLARGRGNTIYF. The V and J genes are TRBV12-3 or TRBV12-4 and TRBJ1-3, with a tentative D call TRBD1 (6 bases). The V gene lost 0 bases and the J gene lost 4 bases, with 10 bases spanning the gap. This CDR3 spans 15 amino acids.

The chain employs TRBV7-9 and TRBJ2-2; possible D gene TRBD2, 7 bases. Germline CDR1 reads SEHNR; CDR2 reads FQNEAQ (reference sequence). Deletions cut 7 bases from V and 0 bases from J, with 15 bases between. The CDR3 is 16 residues long. The CDR3 nucleotides are TGTGCCAGCACCAAGAGGGGGGGCCCGAACACCGGGGAGCTGTTTTTT. Protein: CASTKRGGPNTGELFF. The variable domain in full, completed from reference TRBV7-9 and TRBJ2-2, reads DTGVSQNPRHKITKRGQNVTFRCDPISEHNRLYWYRQTLGQGPEFLTYFQNEAQLEKSRLLSDRFSAERPKGSFSTLEIQRTEQGDSAMYLCASTKRGGPNTGELFFGEGSRLTVL.

The CDR3 region has the DNA TGCAGTGCCAGGGAGGAGAATCAGCCCCAGCATTTT. It translates to CSAREENQPQHF. The rearrangement links TRBV20-1 to TRBJ1-5, with D tentatively TRBD1 (5 bases). V gave up 6 bases and J gave up 4 bases, with 10 bases separating them. Looked up from germline, CDR1 is DFQATT and CDR2 is SNEGSKA (reference sequence). This CDR3 region has 12 residues.

This chain uses TRBV18 with TRBJ2-3; D is uncertain. Trimming took off 6 bases at V and 2 bases at J, with 12 bases between the two ends. Germline values: CDR1 KGHSH, CDR2 LQKENI. The CDR3 totals 14 residues. CDR3 DNA sequence: TGTGCCAGCTCCTCGAACTGGCCCACAGATACGCAGTATTTT. Amino acid sequence: CASSSNWPTDTQYF.

V gene TRBV18 combines with J gene TRBJ2-3; maybe TRBD2 (5 bases). The V end lost 2 bases, the J end lost 6 bases, and 9 bases lay between the germline ends. The CDR3 spans 13 residues. Germline CDR1 KGHSH, CDR2 LQKENI. The CDR3 bases are TGTGCCAGCTCACCAGGACTCTCGGATACGCAGTATTTT. As protein: CASSPGLSDTQYF.

The V gene is TRBV6-4, the J gene TRBJ2-2; TRBD2 aligns across 13 bases. Germline CDR1 reads MRHNA; CDR2 reads SNTAGT. The CDR3 consists of 17 residues. Germline trimming cut 3 bases from V and 5 bases from J; bases unmatched to any gene: 6. The CDR3 spells CASSDAGTSGETGELFF. The DNA for the CDR3 is TGTGCCAGCAGTGATGCGGGGACTAGCGGGGAAACCGGGGAGCTGTTTTTT.

This sequence joins TRBV10-2 and TRBJ2-1; TRBD1 matches 9 bases. This CDR3 has 14 residues. Germline loops: CDR1 WSHSY, CDR2 SAAADI. J lost 1 base, V lost 8 bases, and 3 bases had no gene match. CDR3 residues: CASRDRVSYNEQFF. The CDR3, as DNA: TGCGCCAGCCGGGACAGGGTATCCTACAATGAGCAGTTCTTC.

Only a few counts were recorded for this clonotype. This sequence joins TRBV7-2 and TRBJ2-5; D may be TRBD1 (6 bases). Deletions cut 1 base from V and 5 bases from J, with 14 bases between. Germline V gives CDR1 SGHTA, CDR2 FQGNSA. There are 15 residues in the CDR3. The CDR3: CASSLDGHQGETQYF. The CDR3 DNA is TGTGCCAGCAGCTTAGACGGACACCAGGGGGAGACCCAGTACTTC.

The chain joins TRBV30 to TRBJ1-2, with D perhaps TRBD1 (5 bases). The CDR3 consists of 14 residues. With 4 bases removed from V and 3 bases from J, the gap between germline ends came to 15 bases. Germline-derived CDR1 and CDR2 are GTSNPN and SVGIG (reference sequence). In nucleotides, the CDR3 is TGTGCCTGGATCAGGCCGGGGGGGGACTATGGCTACACCTTC. It is translated as CAWIRPGGDYGYTF.

The chain couples TRBV23-1 to TRBJ1-5; a possible D gene is TRBD1 (6 bases). TRBV23-1 has ORF status, its function being uncertain. The CDR3 contains 17 residues. V was pared by 7 bases and J by 2 bases, with 21 bases between. CDR3 protein: CASTSGQGLNGNQPQHF. In DNA, the CDR3 is TGCGCCAGCACATCGGGGCAGGGGTTGAATGGCAATCAGCCCCAGCATTTT.

There are a few counts of this clonotype. The chain joins TRBV6-2 or TRBV6-3 to TRBJ1-1; 9 bases line up with TRBD1. The CDR3 length is 16 residues. Germline V CDR1 and CDR2: MNHEY, SVGEGT. The V gene end was trimmed by 6 bases and the J gene end by 2 bases; junction bases not matched to a gene: 10. CDR3 sequence reads: CASRQGPTGGNTEAFF. As DNA, the CDR3 is TGTGCCAGCAGACAAGGACCGACAGGGGGTAACACTGAAGCTTTCTTT.